Shown below are 15 T cell receptor beta chains from a single sample sequenced in a study of CD8+ T cells in alopecia areata. Once RNA had been extracted, it was reverse transcribed into cDNA to act as the sequencing template. This table comes from immunoSEQ multiplex PCR, and its TCRdb copy is limited to in-frame clones, with some not included. The data contain approximately 200,000 clones, roughly two fifths of them seen just once; the ten biggest clones take up roughly 2.6%. Stated treatment: oral pan-JAK inhibitor, 5-10 mg twice daily. Material: CD4+ T cells sorted from blood, obtained at roughly week 36, from a patient treated with tofacitinib. The receptors were sampled from a human donor with alopecia areata.

The V gene is TRBV11-3, the J gene TRBJ2-1; D unresolved. The CDR3 has 9 residues. V was clipped by 8 bases and J by 12 bases, with 8 bases between them. Germline V gene lookup returns CDR1 SGHNT and CDR2 YENEEA. CDR3 in amino acids: CASGGRQFF. For the CDR3, the DNA is TGTGCCAGCGGTGGGCGGCAGTTCTTC. Filled out from reference TRBV11-3 and TRBJ2-1, the complete variable domain reads EAGVVQSPRYKIIEKKQPVAFWCNPISGHNTLYWYLQNLGQGPELLIRYENEEAVDDSQLPKDRFSAERLKGVDSTLKIQPAELGDSAVYLCASGGRQFFGPGTRLTVL.

V is TRBV12-5 and J is TRBJ2-3, with TRBD2 identical over 9 bases. Germline values: CDR1 LGHNT, CDR2 FRNRAP. CDR3 length equals 16 residues. The trim removed 5 bases at V and 0 bases at J, leaving 6 bases unmatched. DNA of the CDR3: TGTGCTAGTGGTCCTACCAGCGGGGGGAGCACAGATACGCAGTATTTT. Amino acid sequence: CASGPTSGGSTDTQYF.

V and J are TRBV19 and TRBJ2-4; 7 nucleotides agree with TRBD1. The CDR3 runs to 13 residues. CDR1 is LNHDA, CDR2 SQIVND, per germline (reference sequence). V lost 5 bases, J lost 7 bases, and 5 bases stayed unmatched. CDR3 bases: TGTGCCAGTAGTCTGACAGGGCCGAACATTCAGTACTTC. Its protein product is CASSLTGPNIQYF. The full variable domain, rest sourced from reference TRBV19 and TRBJ2-4, is DGGITQSPKYLFRKEGQNVTLSCEQNLNHDAMYWYRQDPGQGLRLIYYSQIVNDFQKGDIAEGYSVSREKKESFPLTVTSAQKNPTAFYLCASSLTGPNIQYFGAGTRLSVL.

This clone was picked up a small number of times. At the DNA level, this CDR3 is encoded by other sequences in the same sample as well. This chain connects TRBV27 to TRBJ1-2; D gene uncertain. This CDR3 has 15 residues. Germline lookup yields CDR1 MNHEY and CDR2 SMNVEV (reference sequence). Trimming pared 6 bases from V and 2 bases from J, leaving 16 bases between. This chain's CDR3 is CASSLSPRENYGYTF. The CDR3, as DNA: TGTGCCAGCAGCTTAAGCCCAAGGGAGAACTATGGCTACACCTTC.

The chain carries TRBV5-4 and TRBJ2-3, with unresolved D. Germline V gene data show CDR1 as SGHNT and CDR2 as YYREEE (reference sequence). Trimming shortened V by 4 bases and J by 6 bases, and 9 bases separated the two germline ends. The CDR3 contains 12 residues. The CDR3 sequence: CASSIPSDTQYF. CDR3 DNA: TGTGCCAGCAGCATCCCCTCCGATACGCAGTATTTT. Drawing the rest from reference TRBV5-4 and TRBJ2-3, the complete variable domain is ETGVTQSPTHLIKTRGQQVTLRCSSQSGHNTVSWYQQALGQGPQFIFQYYREEENGRGNFPPRFSGLQFPNYSSELNVNALELDDSALYLCASSIPSDTQYFGPGTRLTVL.

V and J are TRBV9 and TRBJ2-1, with 7 bases that match TRBD2. J was trimmed by 0 bases and V by 2 bases; bases with no gene match: 2. This CDR3 spans 15 amino acids. CDR1 SGDLS and CDR2 YYNGEE come from the germline V gene. DNA of the CDR3: TGTGCCAGCAGCGTTACTAGCGACTCCTACAATGAGCAGTTCTTC. Protein: CASSVTSDSYNEQFF.

This chain uses TRBV18 with TRBJ2-2; D perhaps matches TRBD1 (5 bases). The CDR3 sequence is 16 residues long. CDR1 is KGHSH and CDR2 is LQKENI in the germline V gene. Trimming removed 3 bases from V and 0 bases from J, with 11 bases in between. The CDR3 is CASSPGHLSNTGELFF. As DNA, the CDR3 is TGTGCCAGCTCACCTGGACACCTTTCGAACACCGGGGAGCTGTTTTTT.

The rearrangement joins TRBV30 to TRBJ2-5; TRBD1 matches 9 bases. Germline V gene data show CDR1 as GTSNPN and CDR2 as SVGIG (reference sequence). This CDR3 has 12 residues. Unmatched junction bases numbered 2, after V lost 5 bases and J lost 4 bases. The CDR3 DNA is TGTGCCTGGGGGACAGGGCCAGAGACCCAGTACTTC. It translates to CAWGTGPETQYF. Supplemented by reference TRBV30 and TRBJ2-5, the full variable domain reads SQTIHQWPATLVQPVGSPLSLECTVEGTSNPNLYWYRQAAGRGLQLLFYSVGIGQISSEVPQNLSASRPQDRQFILSSKKLLLSDSGFYLCAWGTGPETQYFGPGTRLLVL.

As for this clone: At the DNA level, this CDR3 is encoded by other sequences in the same sample as well. The chain employs TRBV29-1 and TRBJ2-3; TRBD1 agrees at 10 bases. The V and J ends lost 6 bases and 3 bases, in that order; junction bases with no gene match: 3. CDR3 length: 13 amino acids. Germline V gene data show CDR1 as SQVTM and CDR2 as ANQGSEA. The CDR3 DNA follows: TGCAGCGTGCCGGGACAGGGGACAGATACGCAGTATTTT. It specifies CSVPGQGTDTQYF.

V gene TRBV15 combines with J gene TRBJ2-3; D may be TRBD2 (7 bases). The CDR3 contains 14 residues. Trimming left V 6 bases short and J 4 bases short, with 14 bases between. Germline loops: CDR1 LNHNV, CDR2 YYDKDF (reference sequence). This CDR3 is CATRGGGSADTQYF. As DNA, the CDR3 is TGTGCCACCAGAGGGGGAGGGAGCGCAGATACGCAGTATTTT.

The chain is built from TRBV5-1 and TRBJ2-2; TRBD2 matches at 8 bases. The germline CDR1 and CDR2 sequences are SGHRS and YFSETQ. With V trimmed by 1 base and J by 5 bases, 7 bases remained unmatched. CDR3 length: 16 amino acids. DNA of the CDR3: TGCGCCAGCAGCTTGAATGTACTAGCGGCAACCGGGGAGCTGTTTTTT. Amino acid sequence: CASSLNVLAATGELFF. The full variable domain, completed using reference TRBV5-1 and TRBJ2-2, is KAGVTQTPRYLIKTRGQQVTLSCSPISGHRSVSWYQQTPGQGLQFLFEYFSETQRNKGNFPGRFSGRQFSNSRSEMNVSTLELGDSALYLCASSLNVLAATGELFFGEGSRLTVL.

This clone was observed a few times. This sequence joins TRBV10-3 and TRBJ2-5, with D hard to call. This CDR3 comprises 12 residues. Trimming took off 6 bases at V and 5 bases at J, with 10 bases between the two ends. Germline V gene data show CDR1 as ENHRY and CDR2 as SYGVKD. CDR3 sequence reads: CAISKEPETQYF. In nucleotides, the CDR3 is TGTGCCATCAGCAAGGAGCCGGAGACCCAGTACTTC.

The V and J genes are TRBV5-4 and TRBJ2-2; TRBD2 is a possible D gene (6 bases). The CDR3 runs 13 residues. Per germline, CDR1 SGHNT and CDR2 YYREEE (reference sequence). Trimming cost V 3 bases and J 6 bases, with 9 bases left between them. The CDR3: CASSSPGAGELFF. CDR3 coding DNA: TGTGCCAGCAGCTCGCCGGGGGCCGGGGAGCTGTTTTTT.

This rearrangement joins TRBV20-1 to TRBJ2-7; D not certain. The CDR3 loop spans 11 amino acids. Germline V CDR1 and CDR2: DFQATT, SNEGSKA (reference sequence). With 6 bases removed from V and 4 bases from J, the gap between germline ends came to 10 bases. CDR3 loop: CSAGKGYEQYF. The CDR3 DNA follows: TGCAGTGCGGGGAAGGGATACGAGCAGTACTTC.

The rearrangement joins TRBV4-2 to TRBJ1-2; maybe TRBD1 (6 bases). Looked up from germline, CDR1 is LGHNA and CDR2 is YNFKEQ. CDR3 length: 14 amino acids. V was trimmed by 1 base and J by 3 bases, leaving 9 bases between them. This CDR3 reads CASSQVRTDYGYTF. In DNA form, the CDR3 reads TGTGCCAGCAGCCAAGTTAGGACAGACTATGGCTACACCTTC.